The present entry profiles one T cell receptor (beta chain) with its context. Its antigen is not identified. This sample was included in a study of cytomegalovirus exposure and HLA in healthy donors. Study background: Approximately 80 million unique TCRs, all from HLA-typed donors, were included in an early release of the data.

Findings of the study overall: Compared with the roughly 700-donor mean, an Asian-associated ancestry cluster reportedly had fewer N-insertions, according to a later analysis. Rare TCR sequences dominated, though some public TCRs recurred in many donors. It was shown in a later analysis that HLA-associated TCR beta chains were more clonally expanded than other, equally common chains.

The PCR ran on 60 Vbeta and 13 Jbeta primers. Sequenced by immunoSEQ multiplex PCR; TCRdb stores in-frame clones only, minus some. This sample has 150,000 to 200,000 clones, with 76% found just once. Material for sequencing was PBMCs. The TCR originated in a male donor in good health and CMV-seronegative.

The CDR3 here is CASSLGLAGLYEQYF. CDR3 bases: TGCGCCAGCAGCTTGGGACTAGCGGGACTCTACGAGCAGTACTTC. The V gene is TRBV5-1, the J gene TRBJ2-7, with 11 nucleotides matching TRBD2. V lost 0 bases, J lost 3 bases, and 2 bases stayed unmatched. The CDR3 has 15 amino acids. CDR1 is SGHRS, CDR2 YFSETQ, per germline.